This TCR beta chain stems from a study of blood T cell repertoires in COVID-19. On the study more broadly: Sources were T cells, B-cell-depleted T cells, or PBMCs; the material itself was cDNA or gDNA.

Original handling: From reference gene primer amplification, estimates of nucleated cell counts were derived. Repertoires were generated with immunoSEQ multiplex PCR, while TCRdb's copy carries only in-frame clones and drops some. V, J and clone size are taken as reported in that table, and D and trimming were inferred from the DNA itself. The profile shows about 360,000 clones, about 89% of them singletons. Germline-derived CDR1 and CDR2 are MDHEN and SYDVKM. Trimming took 6 bases from V and 3 from J, leaving 17 bases between them. The CDR3 is made up of 15 amino acids. Participant age was about 18 to 89 years, and participants resided in around 24 US areas. Participants were placed into cohorts based on the clinical history they reported.

This TCR was sampled from a young man who had recovered from COVID-19. The source material was PBMCs or T cells enriched from blood (not recorded which). The V and J genes are TRBV28 and TRBJ1-2, with D maybe TRBD1 (6 bases). The CDR3 is CASRKQSGEYYGYTF. The CDR3 nucleotides are TGTGCCAGCAGAAAACAATCAGGGGAATACTATGGCTACACCTTC.